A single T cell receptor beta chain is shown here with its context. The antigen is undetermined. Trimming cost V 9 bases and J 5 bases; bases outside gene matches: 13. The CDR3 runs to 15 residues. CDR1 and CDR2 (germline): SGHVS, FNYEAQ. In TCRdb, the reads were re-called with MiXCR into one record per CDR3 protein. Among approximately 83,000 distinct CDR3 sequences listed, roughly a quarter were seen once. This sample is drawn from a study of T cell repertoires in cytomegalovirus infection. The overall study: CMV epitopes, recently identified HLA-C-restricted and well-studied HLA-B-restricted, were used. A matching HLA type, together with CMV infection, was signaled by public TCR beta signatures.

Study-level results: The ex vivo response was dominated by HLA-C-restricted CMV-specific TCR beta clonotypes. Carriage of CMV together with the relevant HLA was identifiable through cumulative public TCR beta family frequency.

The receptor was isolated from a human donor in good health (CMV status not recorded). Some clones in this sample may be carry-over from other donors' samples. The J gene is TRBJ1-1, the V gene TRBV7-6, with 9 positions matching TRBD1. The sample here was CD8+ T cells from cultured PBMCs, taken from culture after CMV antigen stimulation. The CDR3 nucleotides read TGTGCCAGAAGCGCAGAACAGGGGGCACGGACTGAAGCTTTCTTT. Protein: CARSAEQGARTEAFF.